This T cell receptor (beta chain) was captured by sequencing in a study of brain T cells in children with intractable seizures. Study-wide findings and caveats: Patients' HCMV serostatus was unknown; virus specificity rests on CDR3 similarity alone.

Germline lookup yields CDR1 LGHDT and CDR2 YNNKEL (reference sequence). The J segment lost 2 bases and the V segment lost 7 bases, leaving 8 bases of the junction unmatched. The CDR3 covers 14 residues. Of note for this clone: What it binds is not known.

The sample's time point: blood from clinic visit 5 months post-surgery; TSC patient then seizure free. The sequenced cases were selected for having the highest brain T cell transcript signatures. At least one anti-epileptic drug was given before surgery. Assay used: immunoSEQ multiplex PCR; TCRdb lists only in-frame clones, some missing. Among under 400,000 clones listed, about 94% were seen once. The sample was peripheral blood, taken roughly 5 months after surgery. This receptor was obtained from a boy younger than two with tuberous sclerosis and intractable seizures. The chain couples TRBV3-1 (or the pseudogene TRBV3-2) to TRBJ2-7, with 7 nucleotides matching TRBD2. The CDR3 spells CASNGGGGAYEQYF. DNA for the CDR3: TGTGCCAGCAACGGAGGTGGGGGGGCCTACGAGCAGTACTTC.